There are a few counts of the clone carrying this TCR beta chain. A TCRbeta library incorporating unique molecular identifiers was prepared. Via MiXCR, TCRdb re-called the PCR reads, giving one row per CDR3 protein. This table holds roughly 220,000 distinct CDR3 sequences, around 9.2% found once. These data come from a study of T-cell reconstitution after alpha-beta-depleted transplantation in children. This CDR3 is 15 amino acids long. Unmatched junction bases numbered 1, after V lost 1 base and J lost 0 bases. This receptor was taken from a male patient between 2 and 10 years old who had a stem cell transplant for acute myeloid leukemia, so the T cells may come from the graft donor. Sequenced here: PBMCs, mostly from graft donor cells, sampled 360 days after TCRalphabeta/CD19-depleted stem cell transplant. The chain uses TRBV12-3 or TRBV12-4 and TRBJ2-7, with 9 bases matching TRBD2. The CDR3 DNA reads TGTGCCAGCAGTTTAGGCGGGAGGGCCTCCTACGAGCAGTACTTC. Translation gives CASSLGGRASYEQYF.